This T cell receptor beta chain was obtained from a study of T cells in Graves' hyperthyroidism and ophthalmopathy. Findings and caveats of the study: Among clonotypes expanded in thyroid above 0.001, most were also found in blood.

The study based diagnoses on clinical symptoms, serum thyroxine and TRAb, thyroid ultrasound and orbital computed tomography. Amplified TCR beta CDR3 regions derived from RNA transcripts. The study used the HTBI primer set for a first-round RT-PCR of the TCR CDR3. TCRdb re-called the multiplex PCR reads with MiXCR, one entry per CDR3 protein. The sample consists of some 560,000 distinct CDR3 sequences, around 15% of them appearing once. Remarks on this clonotype: No antigen is known for it.

From germline, CDR1 is MNHEY and CDR2 SMNVEV (reference sequence). This CDR3 is 14 amino acids long. Deletions cut 5 bases from V and 3 bases from J, with 11 bases between. The V and J genes are TRBV27 and TRBJ1-5; D is possibly TRBD1 (6 bases). The sample consisted of blood. This TCR derives from a woman aged 40 to 55 with Graves' hyperthyroidism. The CDR3 spells CASSPTGPNQPQHF. The CDR3 DNA follows: TGTGCCAGCAGTCCGACAGGCCCCAATCAGCCCCAGCATTTT.